This TCR beta chain was recovered during a study of blood T cell repertoires in COVID-19. The method was immunoSEQ multiplex PCR; TCRdb's version includes in-frame clones alone and lacks a portion of them. The sample contains some 200,000 clones, 90% to 95% of which appear only once. The CDR3 is 13 residues long. V lost 8 bases and J 11 bases, leaving 19 bases between the germline ends. Germline CDR1 reads MNHEY; CDR2 reads SMNVEV (reference sequence). The sequence derives from a man aged 25-45 years with COVID-19, enrolled during active disease. The rearrangement joins TRBV27 to TRBJ1-5; D ambiguous. Material for sequencing was peripheral blood. The CDR3 DNA sequence: TGTGCCAGCGGCGGAAGATCCAGGAGGGCCCAGCATTTT. It yields the protein CASGGRSRRAQHF.